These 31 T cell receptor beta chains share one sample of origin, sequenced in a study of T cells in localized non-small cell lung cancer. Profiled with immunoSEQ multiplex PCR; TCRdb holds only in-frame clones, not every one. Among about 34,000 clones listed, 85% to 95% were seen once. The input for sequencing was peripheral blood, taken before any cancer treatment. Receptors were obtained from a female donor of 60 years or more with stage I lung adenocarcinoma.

The CDR3 region is CASSLGVEETQYF. The CDR3 DNA is TGTGCCAGCAGCTTAGGAGTTGAAGAGACCCAGTACTTC. The chain carries TRBV7-2 and TRBJ2-5; the D is unclear. Germline CDR1 SGHTA, CDR2 FQGNSA. This CDR3 comprises 13 residues. V shed 1 base and J shed 3 bases, with 6 bases lying between them.

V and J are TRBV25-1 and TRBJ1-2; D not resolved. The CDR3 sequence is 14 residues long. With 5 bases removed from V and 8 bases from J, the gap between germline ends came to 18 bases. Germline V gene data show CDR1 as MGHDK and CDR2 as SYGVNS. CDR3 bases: TGTGCCAGCAGTTCGTATTGGAAGGAGGAAGGCTACACCTTC. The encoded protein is CASSSYWKEEGYTF.

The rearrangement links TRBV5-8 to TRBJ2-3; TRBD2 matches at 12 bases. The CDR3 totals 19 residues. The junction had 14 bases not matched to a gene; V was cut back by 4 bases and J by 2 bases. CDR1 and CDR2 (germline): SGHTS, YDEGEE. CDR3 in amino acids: CASSPRLAGAHFHTDTQYF. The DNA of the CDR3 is TGTGCCAGCAGCCCCAGACTAGCGGGGGCCCATTTTCACACAGATACGCAGTATTTT.

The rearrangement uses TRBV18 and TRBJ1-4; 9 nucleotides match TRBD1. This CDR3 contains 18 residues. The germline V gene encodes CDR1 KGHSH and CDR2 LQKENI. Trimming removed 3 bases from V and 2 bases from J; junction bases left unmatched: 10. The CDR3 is CASSPSGTGPSTNEKLFF. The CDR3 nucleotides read TGTGCCAGCTCACCTTCCGGGACAGGGCCTTCGACTAATGAAAAACTGTTTTTT. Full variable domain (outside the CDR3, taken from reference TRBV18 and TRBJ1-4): NAGVMQNPRHLVRRRGQEARLRCSPMKGHSHVYWYRQLPEEGLKFMVYLQKENIIDESGMPKERFSAEFPKEGPSILRIQQVVRGDSAAYFCASSPSGTGPSTNEKLFFGSGTQLSVL.

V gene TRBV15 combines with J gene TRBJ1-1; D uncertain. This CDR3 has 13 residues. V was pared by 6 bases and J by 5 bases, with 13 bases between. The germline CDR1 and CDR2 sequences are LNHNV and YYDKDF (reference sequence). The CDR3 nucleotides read TGTGCCACCAGAGAGATGTCGAGGACTGAAGCTTTCTTT. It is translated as CATREMSRTEAFF.

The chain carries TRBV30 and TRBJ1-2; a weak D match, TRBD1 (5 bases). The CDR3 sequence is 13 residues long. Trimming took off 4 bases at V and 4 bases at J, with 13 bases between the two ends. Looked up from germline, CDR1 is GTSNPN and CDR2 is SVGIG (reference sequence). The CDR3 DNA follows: TGTGCCTGGACCTCTCGGGGGATCTATGGCTACACCTTC. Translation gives CAWTSRGIYGYTF.

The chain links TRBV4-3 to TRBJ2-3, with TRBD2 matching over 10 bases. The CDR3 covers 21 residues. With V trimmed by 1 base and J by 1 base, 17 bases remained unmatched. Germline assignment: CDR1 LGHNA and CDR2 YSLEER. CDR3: CASSQAGDSGGTGARTDTQYF. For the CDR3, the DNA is TGCGCCAGCAGCCAAGCCGGAGATAGCGGGGGGACCGGGGCCCGCACAGATACGCAGTATTTT.

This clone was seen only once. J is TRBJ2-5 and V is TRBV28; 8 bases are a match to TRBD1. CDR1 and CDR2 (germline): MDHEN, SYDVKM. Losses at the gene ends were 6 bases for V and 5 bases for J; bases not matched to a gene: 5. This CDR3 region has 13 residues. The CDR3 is CASRRDRPETQYF. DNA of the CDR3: TGTGCCAGCAGACGGGACAGGCCGGAGACCCAGTACTTC.

CDR3 nucleotides: TGTGCCAGCAGCTCCGACGCGGGACGCAGCAATGAGCAGTTCTTC. Its translation is CASSSDAGRSNEQFF. The chain joins TRBV5-4 to TRBJ2-1, with D possibly matching TRBD2 (6 bases). Germline V gene data show CDR1 as SGHNT and CDR2 as YYREEE (reference sequence). Trimming pared 3 bases from V and 6 bases from J, leaving 16 bases between. The CDR3 covers 15 residues.

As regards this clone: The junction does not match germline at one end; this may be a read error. CDR3 sequence: CASSQEISGLIF. The CDR3, as DNA: TGTGCCAGCAGCCAAGAAATATCCGGACTCATTTTC. The V and J genes are TRBV14 and TRBJ1-2; D uncertain. This CDR3 is built from 12 residues. Germline CDR1 reads SGHDN; CDR2 reads FVKESK.

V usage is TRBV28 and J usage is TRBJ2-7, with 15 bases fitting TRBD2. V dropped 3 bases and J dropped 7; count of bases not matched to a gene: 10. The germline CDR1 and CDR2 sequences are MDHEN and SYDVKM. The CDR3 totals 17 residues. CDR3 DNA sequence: TGTGCCAGCAGTTTCTATGGACTAGCGGGGGGGCTGAGGGAGCAGTACTTC. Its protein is CASSFYGLAGGLREQYF.

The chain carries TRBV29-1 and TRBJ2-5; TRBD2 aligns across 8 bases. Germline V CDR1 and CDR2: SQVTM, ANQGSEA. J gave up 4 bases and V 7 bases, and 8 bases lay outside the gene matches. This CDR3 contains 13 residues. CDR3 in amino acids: CSASGGVGETQYF. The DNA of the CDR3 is TGCAGCGCGTCGGGGGGGGTAGGAGAGACCCAGTACTTC.

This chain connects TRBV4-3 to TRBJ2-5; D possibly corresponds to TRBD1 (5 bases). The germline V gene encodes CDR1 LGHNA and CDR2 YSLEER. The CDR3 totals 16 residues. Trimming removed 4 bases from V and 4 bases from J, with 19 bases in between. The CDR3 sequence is CASSPRLGVTGETQYF. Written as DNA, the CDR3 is TGCGCCAGCAGCCCCCGTCTAGGGGTAACCGGAGAGACCCAGTACTTC.

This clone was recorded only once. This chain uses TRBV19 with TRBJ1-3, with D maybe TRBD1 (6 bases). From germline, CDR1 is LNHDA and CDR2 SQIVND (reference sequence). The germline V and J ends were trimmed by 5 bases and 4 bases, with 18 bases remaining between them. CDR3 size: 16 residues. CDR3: CASSWNMGASGNTIYF. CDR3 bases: TGTGCCAGTAGTTGGAACATGGGGGCTTCGGGAAACACCATATATTTT.

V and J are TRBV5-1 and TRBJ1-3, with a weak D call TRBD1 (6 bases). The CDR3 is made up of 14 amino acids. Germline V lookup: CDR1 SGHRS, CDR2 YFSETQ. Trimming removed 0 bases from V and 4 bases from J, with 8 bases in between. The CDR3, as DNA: TGCGCCAGCAGCTTGGACGGGACAGGAAACACCATATATTTT. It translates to CASSLDGTGNTIYF.

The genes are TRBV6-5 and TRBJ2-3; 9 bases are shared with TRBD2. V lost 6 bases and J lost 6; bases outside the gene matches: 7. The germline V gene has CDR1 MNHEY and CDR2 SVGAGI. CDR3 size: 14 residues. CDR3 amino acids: CASRLAGLGDTQYF. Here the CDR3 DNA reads TGTGCCAGCAGACTAGCGGGTCTAGGCGATACGCAGTATTTT.

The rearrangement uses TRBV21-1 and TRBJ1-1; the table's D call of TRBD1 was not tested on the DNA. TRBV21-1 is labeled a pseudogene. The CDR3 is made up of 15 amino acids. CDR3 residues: CASSKRTGGFTEAFF. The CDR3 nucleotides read TGTGCCAGCAGCAAAAGAACAGGGGGCTTCACTGAAGCTTTCTTT.

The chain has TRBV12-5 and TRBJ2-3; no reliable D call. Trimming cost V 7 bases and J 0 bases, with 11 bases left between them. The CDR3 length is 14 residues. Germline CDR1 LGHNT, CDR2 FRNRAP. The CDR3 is CASASYGSTDTQYF. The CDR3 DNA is TGTGCTAGTGCCTCCTACGGAAGCACAGATACGCAGTATTTT. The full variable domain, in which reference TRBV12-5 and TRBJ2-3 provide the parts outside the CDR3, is DARVTQTPRHKVTEMGQEVTMRCQPILGHNTVFWYRQTMMQGLELLAYFRNRAPLDDSGMPKDRFSAEMPDATLATLKIQPSEPRDSAVYFCASASYGSTDTQYFGPGTRLTVL.

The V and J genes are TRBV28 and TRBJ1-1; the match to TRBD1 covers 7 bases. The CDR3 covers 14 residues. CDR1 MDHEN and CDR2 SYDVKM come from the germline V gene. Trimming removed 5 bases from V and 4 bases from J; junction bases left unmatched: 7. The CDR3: CASSDRGRGTEAFF. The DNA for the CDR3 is TGTGCCAGCAGTGATAGGGGGCGCGGCACTGAAGCTTTCTTT.

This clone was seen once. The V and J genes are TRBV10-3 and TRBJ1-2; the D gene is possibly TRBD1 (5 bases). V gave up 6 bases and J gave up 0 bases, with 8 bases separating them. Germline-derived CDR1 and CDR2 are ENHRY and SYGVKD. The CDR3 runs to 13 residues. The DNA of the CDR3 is TGTGCCATCAGCGTACAGGCTAACTATGGCTACACCTTC. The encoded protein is CAISVQANYGYTF.

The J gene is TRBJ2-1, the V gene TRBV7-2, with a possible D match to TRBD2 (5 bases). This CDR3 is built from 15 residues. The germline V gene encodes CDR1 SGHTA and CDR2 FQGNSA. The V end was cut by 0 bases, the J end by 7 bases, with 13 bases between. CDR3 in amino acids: CASSLAAGLKNEQFF. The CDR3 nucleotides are TGTGCCAGCAGCTTAGCGGCAGGACTGAAGAATGAGCAGTTCTTC.

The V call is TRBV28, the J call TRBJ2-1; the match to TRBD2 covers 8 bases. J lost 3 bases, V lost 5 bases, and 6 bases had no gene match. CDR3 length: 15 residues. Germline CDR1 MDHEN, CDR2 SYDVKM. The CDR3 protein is CASSRIAGRYNEQFF. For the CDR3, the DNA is TGTGCCAGCAGTCGAATAGCGGGGCGCTACAATGAGCAGTTCTTC.

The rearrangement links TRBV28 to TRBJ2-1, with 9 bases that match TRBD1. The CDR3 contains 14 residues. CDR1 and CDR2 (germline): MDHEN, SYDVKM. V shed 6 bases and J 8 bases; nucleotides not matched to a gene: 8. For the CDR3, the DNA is TGTGCCAGCAGCCAACAGGGGGCGAGGGATGAGCAGTTCTTC. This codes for CASSQQGARDEQFF.

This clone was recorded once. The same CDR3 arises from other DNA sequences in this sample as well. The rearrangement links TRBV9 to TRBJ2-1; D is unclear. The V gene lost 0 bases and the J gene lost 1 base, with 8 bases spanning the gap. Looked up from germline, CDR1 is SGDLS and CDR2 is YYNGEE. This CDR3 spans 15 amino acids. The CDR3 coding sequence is TGTGCCAGCAGCGTAGAAGGTGGGTCCTACAATGAGCAGTTCTTC. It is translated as CASSVEGGSYNEQFF.

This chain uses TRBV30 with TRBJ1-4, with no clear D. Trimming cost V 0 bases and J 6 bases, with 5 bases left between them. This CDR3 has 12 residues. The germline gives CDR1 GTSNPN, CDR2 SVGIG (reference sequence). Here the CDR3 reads CAWSVQYEKLFF. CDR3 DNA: TGTGCCTGGAGTGTACAGTATGAAAAACTGTTTTTT.

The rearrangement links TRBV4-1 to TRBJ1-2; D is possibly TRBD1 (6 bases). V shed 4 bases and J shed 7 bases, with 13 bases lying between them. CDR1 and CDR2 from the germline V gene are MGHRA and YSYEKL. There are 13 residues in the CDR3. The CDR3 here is CASSRGTGTGYTF. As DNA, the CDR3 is TGCGCCAGCAGCCGAGGCACAGGGACTGGCTACACCTTC.

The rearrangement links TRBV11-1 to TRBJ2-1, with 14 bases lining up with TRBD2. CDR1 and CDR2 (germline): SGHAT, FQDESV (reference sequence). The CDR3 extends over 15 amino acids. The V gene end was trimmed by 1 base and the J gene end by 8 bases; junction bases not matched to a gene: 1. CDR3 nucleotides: TGTGCCAGCAGCTTAGGACTAGCGGGAGGGGATGAGCAGTTCTTC. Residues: CASSLGLAGGDEQFF.

The CDR3 nucleotides are TGCAGCGTAACGACTAGCGGGGTAGAGACCCAGTACTTC. This codes for CSVTTSGVETQYF. This chain joins TRBV29-1 and TRBJ2-5; the match to TRBD2 covers 11 bases. The ends lost 6 bases at V and 4 bases at J; junction bases unmatched: 4. Germline CDR1 is SQVTM and CDR2 is ANQGSEA. The CDR3 covers 13 residues.

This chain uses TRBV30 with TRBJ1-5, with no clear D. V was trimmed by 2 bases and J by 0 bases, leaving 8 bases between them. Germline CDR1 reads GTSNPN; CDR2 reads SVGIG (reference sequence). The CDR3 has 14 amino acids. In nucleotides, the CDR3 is TGTGCCTGGAGTTCCGCCTATAGCAATCAGCCCCAGCATTTT. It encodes CAWSSAYSNQPQHF. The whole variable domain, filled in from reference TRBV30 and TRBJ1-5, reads SQTIHQWPATLVQPVGSPLSLECTVEGTSNPNLYWYRQAAGRGLQLLFYSVGIGQISSEVPQNLSASRPQDRQFILSSKKLLLSDSGFYLCAWSSAYSNQPQHFGDGTRLSIL.

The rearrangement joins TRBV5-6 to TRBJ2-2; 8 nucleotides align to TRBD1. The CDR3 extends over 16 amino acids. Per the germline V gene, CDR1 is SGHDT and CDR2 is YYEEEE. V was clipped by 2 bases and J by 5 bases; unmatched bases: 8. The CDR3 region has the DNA TGTGCCAGCAGCTTATCAGGGGGCCCGAGGACCGGGGAGCTGTTTTTT. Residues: CASSLSGGPRTGELFF.

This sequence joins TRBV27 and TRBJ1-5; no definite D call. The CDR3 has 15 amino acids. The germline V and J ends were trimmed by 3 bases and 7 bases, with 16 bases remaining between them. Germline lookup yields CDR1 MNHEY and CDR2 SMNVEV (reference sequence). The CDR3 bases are TGTGCCAGCAGTTTTTCAGCTCGTCAACCCCAGCCCCAGCATTTT. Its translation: CASSFSARQPQPQHF.